A selection of T cell receptor beta chains follows, all from one sample in a study of Tregs in tolerant kidney transplant recipients. Here immunoSEQ multiplex PCR was the method, and the copy in TCRdb shows in-frame clones only, minus some. The repertoire holds over 60,000 clones, with less than 98% as singletons. The specimen was CD4+ T cells from blood, collected before the transplant. These receptors all stem from a human donor who received a combined kidney and bone marrow transplant. CDR3s leave out the opening cysteine and the closing phenylalanine or tryptophan.

j_gene,v_gene,CDR3aa
TRBJ2-4,TRBV5-1,ASRAGTGGNIQY
TRBJ2-1,TRBV11-3,ASSLDSGLAGMGEQF
TRBJ2-2,TRBV5-1,ASSVGGISTGELF
TRBJ1-1,TRBV19,ASSMGGGKENTEAF
TRBJ1-2,TRBV6-5,ASSLGQPGGYT
TRBJ2-3,TRBV19,ASRDRTDTQY
TRBJ2-1,TRBV7-3,ASSPPGLGMGEQF
TRBJ2-7,TRBV5-1,ASSLRTDPYEQY
TRBJ2-1,TRBV20-1,SASRGDEQF
TRBJ1-2,TRBV6-5,ASSIGQGRDYGYT
TRBJ2-7,TRBV5-1,ASSLTSGSSEQY